Listed below are T cell receptor beta chains from one sample, sequenced in a study of response to subunit inactivated influenza vaccine. From the RT-PCR reads, TCRdb called clonotypes with MiXCR, one entry per CDR3 protein. The repertoire includes under 950,000 distinct CDR3 sequences, about 20% of them detected once, and approximately 10% sits in the top ten. The sequences come from PBMCs from blood, collected approximately 5 days after vaccination. The receptors were gathered from a man aged 45 to 65 who received an inactivated influenza vaccine. The CDR3 runs from the conserved cysteine through the conserved F or W. D genes are given only for firm matches. Rows give clone size only sometimes, using once, few, many, or a class for an expanded clone.

CASSLVGWDRISYEQYF TGTGCCAGCAGTTTAGTGGGTTGGGACAGGATCTCCTACGAGCAGTACTTC TRBV12-3/TRBV12-4 TRBD1 few 17 TRBJ2-7
CASRQGVAFFDTQYF TGTGCCAGCCGACAGGGGGTTGCCTTTTTCGATACGCAGTATTTT TRBV12-3/TRBV12-4 TRBD1 - 15 TRBJ2-3
CASSQISTGLDYEQYF TGTGCCAGCAGCCAAATCTCAACAGGACTCGACTACGAGCAGTACTTC TRBV3-1 - few 16 TRBJ2-7
CASSLFSGRTYEQYF TGTGCCAGCAGCCTATTTAGCGGGAGGACCTACGAGCAGTACTTC TRBV14 TRBD2 - 15 TRBJ2-7
CASSREKETQYF TGTGCCAGCAGCCGAGAGAAAGAGACCCAGTACTTC TRBV9 - few 12 TRBJ2-5
CSVAVAAKAGELFF TGCAGCGTTGCGGTGGCCGCCAAGGCCGGGGAGCTGTTTTTT TRBV29-1 - many 14 TRBJ2-2
CSYLGGDGYTF TGCAGCTATTTAGGGGGCGATGGCTACACCTTC TRBV29-1 TRBD1 few 11 TRBJ1-2
CASGGRQGNNEQFF TGCGCCAGCGGAGGACGACAGGGGAACAATGAGCAGTTCTTC TRBV5-1 TRBD1 few 14 TRBJ2-1
CASSQGDRGNHLNTEAFF TGCGCCAGCAGCCAAGGTGACAGGGGAAACCACTTGAACACTGAAGCTTTCTTT TRBV4-3 TRBD1 - 18 TRBJ1-1
CASSAGLAGRVGPYEQYF TGTGCCAGCAGCGCGGGACTAGCGGGTAGAGTTGGACCCTACGAGCAGTACTTC TRBV11-1 TRBD2 - 18 TRBJ2-7
CASSSTARNLYEQYF TGCGCCAGCAGCTCGACGGCTCGGAACCTTTACGAGCAGTACTTC TRBV5-1 - - 15 TRBJ2-7
CASSLKEGTGELFF TGCGCCAGCAGCTTGAAGGAGGGGACCGGGGAGCTGTTTTTT TRBV5-1 - - 14 TRBJ2-2
CASSLFTSGRNEQFF TGTGCCAGCAGTTTATTTACTAGCGGGAGGAATGAGCAGTTCTTC TRBV28 TRBD2 - 15 TRBJ2-1
CASSYRGSGNTGELFF TGTGCCAGCAGTTACCGCGGTAGCGGAAACACCGGGGAGCTGTTTTTT TRBV6-5 - few 16 TRBJ2-2
CASSLPGRVADTEAFF TGTGCCAGCAGTCTACCGGGGAGGGTCGCCGACACTGAAGCTTTCTTT TRBV6-2/TRBV6-3 - few 16 TRBJ1-1
CASSPRGRSIDQPQHF TGTGCCAGCAGTCCCCGGGGCAGGTCAATCGACCAGCCCCAGCATTTT TRBV28 - few 16 TRBJ1-5
CASSFLGRGLAKNIQYF TGTGCCAGCAGTTTCTTGGGTAGGGGCCTAGCCAAAAACATTCAGTACTTC TRBV12-3/TRBV12-4 - - 17 TRBJ2-4
CASSYFPGNTIYF TGTGCCAGCAGTTACTTCCCGGGAAACACCATATATTTT TRBV6-2/TRBV6-3 - - 13 TRBJ1-3
CASSLFSRRGHNEQFF TGTGCCAGCAGCTTATTTTCCCGGCGGGGGCACAATGAGCAGTTCTTC TRBV7-3 - few 16 TRBJ2-1
CATGLFGETQYF TGTGCCACCGGACTTTTCGGAGAGACCCAGTACTTC TRBV2 - - 12 TRBJ2-5
CASSQDLVAGVYEQFF TGTGCCAGCAGCCAAGATTTGGTAGCGGGAGTCTATGAGCAGTTCTTC TRBV3-1 TRBD2 - 16 TRBJ2-1
CSAVVLYEQYF TGCAGTGCTGTAGTCCTCTACGAGCAGTACTTC TRBV20-1 - few 11 TRBJ2-7
CASSDYGYTF TGTGCCAGCAGTGACTATGGCTACACCTTC TRBV6-1 - many 10 TRBJ1-2
CATSRGRGTVSSYNEQFF TGTGCCACCAGCAGAGGTCGAGGGACGGTCAGCTCCTACAATGAGCAGTTCTTC TRBV15 - - 18 TRBJ2-1
CSASKSGPLVGEQFF TGCAGTGCTAGCAAGAGCGGGCCCCTAGTGGGTGAGCAGTTCTTC TRBV20-1 - - 15 TRBJ2-1
CASSLVQSNSPLHF TGTGCCAGCAGCTTAGTACAGTCTAATTCACCCCTCCACTTT TRBV7-8 - few 14 TRBJ1-6
CASSVDPSGRGDEQFF TGTGCCAGCAGCGTAGATCCTAGCGGGAGAGGGGATGAGCAGTTCTTC TRBV9 TRBD2 few 16 TRBJ2-1